One and the same sample provided the 18 T cell receptor beta chains below, sequenced in a study of human T cells and chemical hapten exposure. A single record per CDR3 protein comes from TCRdb applying MiXCR to the 5' RACE reads. The sample holds about 140,000 distinct CDR3 sequences, 4.1% seen once. Someone pulled total RNA out of unfractionated whole blood. Receptors were obtained from a female donor in good health.

Many counts were recorded for this clonotype. The chain couples TRBV20-1 to TRBJ2-7; D unclear. The CDR3 runs to 12 residues. Per the germline V gene, CDR1 is DFQATT and CDR2 is SNEGSKA (reference sequence). V was cut by 6 bases and J by 3 bases, with 12 bases left in between. The chain's CDR3 is CSADRFGYEQYF. CDR3 DNA: TGCAGTGCCGACCGGTTCGGCTACGAGCAGTACTTC.

This clonotype was observed at least ten times. The rearrangement uses TRBV19 and TRBJ2-7, with unresolved D. The ends were cut back, 6 bases at V and 0 bases at J, with 15 bases in the middle. The CDR3 length is 15 residues. CDR1 is LNHDA, CDR2 SQIVND, per germline (reference sequence). Written as DNA, the CDR3 is TGTGCCAGTAGCATGACCCTCGCACCCTCCTACGAGCAGTACTTC. Residues: CASSMTLAPSYEQYF.

This clonotype came up many times. The chain combines TRBV2 with TRBJ1-1; 7 nucleotides align to TRBD1. CDR1 and CDR2 from the germline V gene are SNHLY and FYNNEI. The CDR3 covers 13 residues. The V and J ends lost 3 bases and 7 bases, in that order; junction bases with no gene match: 5. CDR3 coding DNA: TGTGCCAGCAGTGATCAGCAGGGGGTTGAAGCTTTCTTT. Its translation: CASSDQQGVEAFF.

This clonotype was seen ten or more times. This may come from a read error, since a much larger clone is one base off. The chain is built from TRBV7-9 and TRBJ1-1; TRBD1 is a possible D gene (6 bases). The CDR3 is 13 residues long. V lost 9 bases to trimming and J lost 1 base, with 12 bases between them. Germline CDR1 is SEHNR and CDR2 is FQNEAQ (reference sequence). CDR3 loop: CASTPTGNTEAFF. CDR3 nucleotide sequence: TGTGCCAGTACCCCGACAGGGAACACTGAAGCTTTCTTT.

This rearrangement joins TRBV20-1 to TRBJ1-5; D unclear. The CDR3 runs to 16 residues. The ends were cut back, 4 bases at V and 5 bases at J, with 21 bases in the middle. Germline V gene lookup returns CDR1 DFQATT and CDR2 SNEGSKA (reference sequence). The CDR3, as DNA: TGCAGTGCTAACTACCCTCTCAATGGGCTTGATCAGCCCCAGCATTTT. This codes for CSANYPLNGLDQPQHF.

This clonotype was recorded a few times. The chain carries TRBV7-3 and TRBJ2-3; TRBD2 aligns across 12 bases. Germline V gene sequence: CDR1 SGHTA, CDR2 FQGTGA. Germline trimming cut 3 bases from V and 5 bases from J; bases unmatched to any gene: 21. CDR3 length: 21 amino acids. The CDR3 bases are TGTGCCAGCAGCTTGTACCCACGGACTAGCGGGGTGGCGCGTGCGGTAGATACGCAGTATTTT. Its translation is CASSLYPRTSGVARAVDTQYF.

The chain recombines TRBV12-3 or TRBV12-4 with TRBJ2-5; D is undetermined. V was pared by 4 bases and J by 5 bases, with 5 bases between. This CDR3 comprises 11 residues. Here the CDR3 reads CASSWWETQYF. CDR3 sequence (DNA): TGTGCCAGCAGTTGGTGGGAGACCCAGTACTTC.

This chain links TRBV5-1 with TRBJ1-3; the D is unclear. The CDR3 length is 13 residues. CDR1 is SGHRS, CDR2 YFSETQ, per germline. V dropped 4 bases and J dropped 9 bases, with 14 bases sitting between them. The CDR3 region is CASSQDAARTIYF. DNA for the CDR3: TGCGCCAGCAGCCAGGACGCAGCGCGCACCATATATTTT.

At least ten counts were recorded for this clonotype. The chain carries TRBV7-2 and TRBJ2-3, with unresolved D. Germline CDR1 is SGHTA and CDR2 is FQGNSA. Between the trimmed V and J ends, which lost 2 bases and 2 bases, there was a span of 8 bases. The CDR3 is 14 residues long. CDR3 sequence reads: CASSLRAATDTQYF. The CDR3 nucleotides read TGTGCCAGCAGCTTACGGGCAGCCACAGATACGCAGTATTTT.

This clonotype was counted at least ten times. This chain links TRBV28 with TRBJ1-5; D remains unclear. Trimming stripped 6 bases from V and 0 bases from J, with 12 bases between. CDR1 and CDR2 from the germline V gene are MDHEN and SYDVKM. The CDR3 is made up of 15 amino acids. The CDR3 here is CASSKHGPSNQPQHF. The CDR3, as DNA: TGTGCCAGCAGCAAACATGGACCTAGCAATCAGCCCCAGCATTTT.

This clonotype was seen many times. The chain couples TRBV5-4 to TRBJ2-6; weak D call: TRBD1 (5 bases). The V gene lost 2 bases and the J gene lost 0 bases, with 15 bases spanning the gap. CDR3 length: 18 residues. From germline, CDR1 is SGHNT and CDR2 YYREEE (reference sequence). The CDR3 reads CASSFLQGKFSGANVLTF. In DNA form, the CDR3 reads TGTGCCAGCAGCTTCCTCCAGGGTAAATTCTCTGGGGCCAACGTCCTGACTTTC.

This clonotype was counted between two and nine times. The V gene is TRBV6-5, the J gene TRBJ2-5; 9 positions agree with TRBD2. The length of the CDR3 is 15 residues. V lost 5 bases and J lost 5; bases outside the gene matches: 9. Per the germline V gene, CDR1 is MNHEY and CDR2 is SVGAGI. The CDR3 loop reads CASSTPRLAVETQYF. Written as DNA, the CDR3 is TGTGCCAGCAGTACGCCTAGACTAGCGGTGGAGACCCAGTACTTC.

The V call is TRBV6-6, the J call TRBJ1-5; tentatively, D is TRBD1 (6 bases). The germline V gene encodes CDR1 MNHNY and CDR2 SVGAGI (reference sequence). The CDR3 is 16 amino acids. V lost 2 bases to trimming and J lost 9 bases, with 20 bases between them. The CDR3 here is CASSYPTGRDTLPQHF. The CDR3 region has the DNA TGTGCCAGCAGTTACCCCACCGGGAGGGACACCCTGCCCCAGCATTTT.

This clonotype was detected many times. The chain carries TRBV9 and TRBJ2-3; 10 nucleotides agree with TRBD2. The V segment lost 0 bases and the J segment 6 bases; nucleotides outside the gene matches: 7. In germline, CDR1 is SGDLS, CDR2 YYNGEE. This CDR3 comprises 16 residues. Written as DNA, the CDR3 is TGTGCCAGCAGCGTAGGTCTAGCGGGGGCGTTGGATACGCAGTATTTT. As protein: CASSVGLAGALDTQYF.

This clonotype showed up many times. The chain links TRBV19 to TRBJ1-5; D call uncertain. V lost 4 bases to trimming and J lost 1 base, with 8 bases between them. This CDR3 contains 14 residues. From germline, CDR1 is LNHDA and CDR2 SQIVND (reference sequence). CDR3 coding DNA: TGTGCCAGTAGTAGCCAGGCCAGCAATCAGCCCCAGCATTTT. As protein: CASSSQASNQPQHF.

This clonotype was counted ten times or more. The rearrangement uses TRBV6-2 or TRBV6-3 and TRBJ1-1; D perhaps matches TRBD1 (5 bases). The ends were cut back, 4 bases at V and 1 base at J, with 10 bases in the middle. This CDR3 is built from 14 residues. CDR1 and CDR2 from the germline V gene are MNHEY and SVGEGT. The CDR3 protein is CASSSYGTNTEAFF. The CDR3 bases are TGTGCCAGCAGTTCCTACGGGACGAACACTGAAGCTTTCTTT.

Ten or more counts support this clonotype. This chain uses TRBV4-3 with TRBJ1-6, with 9 bases identical to TRBD1. Germline values: CDR1 LGHNA, CDR2 YSLEER. V shed 3 bases and J 7 bases; nucleotides not matched to a gene: 1. The CDR3 runs 14 residues. CDR3 residues: CASSQGTGNSPLHF. The DNA of the CDR3 is TGCGCCAGCAGCCAGGGGACAGGGAATTCACCCCTCCACTTT.

This clonotype came up many times. The chain employs TRBV28 and TRBJ2-3; D unclear. This CDR3 has 10 residues. Germline CDR1 and CDR2: MDHEN and SYDVKM. Trimming removed 8 bases from V and 10 bases from J, with 10 bases in between. Here the CDR3 DNA reads TGTGCCAGCCAGGCGGAAGCGCAGTATTTT. It translates to CASQAEAQYF.